The clone carrying this T cell receptor (beta chain) was detected only once. The antigen remains undetermined. Sequencing used immunoSEQ multiplex PCR; TCRdb keeps in-frame clones, though not all of them. The data contain some 81,000 clones, just over 85% of them singletons. The data belong to a study of T cell responses to AZD1222 COVID-19 vaccine. Points from the study as a whole: White British ancestry dominated among donors, who included more females, and clonal diversity was possibly underestimated. Spike was spanned by vaccine-associated CD4 TCRs, which were dominant at 160-218 and 743-854. Unmutated regions of variants are reportedly targeted by nearly half of spike-specific TCRs.

Second-dose intervals near 4 or 12 weeks were combined. CDR1 is SEHNR and CDR2 is FQNEAQ in the germline V gene (reference sequence). Trimming pared 2 bases from V and 1 base from J, leaving 5 bases between. This CDR3 contains 13 residues. Sequences were derived from peripheral blood, sampled 28 days after the second AZD1222 dose. This chain connects TRBV7-9 to TRBJ1-1; D may be TRBD1 (5 bases). This clonotype originated in an adult who received the AZD1222 COVID-19 vaccine. The CDR3, as DNA: TGTGCCAGCAGCTTAACAGGGAACACTGAAGCTTTCTTT. It codes for CASSLTGNTEAFF. The complete variable domain, with remaining parts taken from reference TRBV7-9 and TRBJ1-1, reads DTGVSQNPRHKITKRGQNVTFRCDPISEHNRLYWYRQTLGQGPEFLTYFQNEAQLEKSRLLSDRFSAERPKGSFSTLEIQRTEQGDSAMYLCASSLTGNTEAFFGQGTRLTVV.